Each of the 5 T cell receptor beta chains below was sequenced from the same sample in a study of T cell responses to AZD1222 COVID-19 vaccine. The method was immunoSEQ multiplex PCR; TCRdb's version includes in-frame clones alone and lacks a portion of them. The sample holds around 140,000 clones, more than 85% seen once. Sequencing used peripheral blood, obtained on day 0 of AZD1222 vaccination. Receptors were obtained from an adult in good health.

The chain is built from TRBV20-1 and TRBJ2-7, with TRBD1 matching 9 bases. In germline, CDR1 is DFQATT, CDR2 SNEGSKA (reference sequence). Trimming at V came to 3 bases and at J to 2 bases, leaving 5 bases not matched to a gene. The CDR3 length is 14 residues. The CDR3 reads CSASPRQGAYEQYF. The CDR3 DNA reads TGCAGTGCTAGTCCCCGACAGGGGGCCTACGAGCAGTACTTC.

The chain combines TRBV19 with TRBJ1-1; D possibly corresponds to TRBD1 (5 bases). This CDR3 is 15 amino acids long. CDR1 and CDR2 (germline): LNHDA, SQIVND (reference sequence). Between the trimmed V and J ends, which lost 1 base and 8 bases, there was a span of 17 bases. The CDR3 loop is CASSIGMRGRAEAFF. The CDR3 DNA is TGTGCCAGTAGTATAGGTATGCGGGGGAGGGCGGAAGCTTTCTTT. Combining the CDR3 with reference TRBV19 and TRBJ1-1 gives the whole variable domain DGGITQSPKYLFRKEGQNVTLSCEQNLNHDAMYWYRQDPGQGLRLIYYSQIVNDFQKGDIAEGYSVSREKKESFPLTVTSAQKNPTAFYLCASSIGMRGRAEAFFGQGTRLTVV.

A single count supports this clone. CDR3 sequence: CASSFTRQVNPGYTF. As DNA, the CDR3 is TGTGCCAGCAGCTTTACTCGGCAGGTTAACCCTGGCTACACCTTC. V and J are TRBV7-2 and TRBJ1-2; no definite D call. The CDR3 spans 15 residues. The germline V and J ends were trimmed by 3 bases and 7 bases, with 18 bases remaining between them. In germline, CDR1 is SGHTA, CDR2 FQGNSA.

J is TRBJ1-1 and V is TRBV11-3, with unresolved D. The V end lost 5 bases, the J end lost 3 bases, and 10 bases lay between the germline ends. CDR1 is SGHNT, CDR2 YENEEA, per germline. The CDR3 length is 13 residues. The DNA of the CDR3 is TGTGCCAGCAGCCCCGGGATTTACACTGAAGCTTTCTTT. Translated: CASSPGIYTEAFF.

Note on this clone: Distinct nucleotide sequences in the sample also encode this CDR3. The V gene is TRBV5-1, the J gene TRBJ1-1; the D gene is possibly TRBD1 (6 bases). V was shortened by 0 bases and J by 2 bases, with 8 bases between the two germline ends. CDR1 and CDR2 (germline): SGHRS, YFSETQ. The CDR3 contains 14 residues. The CDR3 loop reads CASSLGQVNTEAFF. The DNA of the CDR3 is TGCGCCAGCAGCTTGGGACAGGTTAACACTGAAGCTTTCTTT.